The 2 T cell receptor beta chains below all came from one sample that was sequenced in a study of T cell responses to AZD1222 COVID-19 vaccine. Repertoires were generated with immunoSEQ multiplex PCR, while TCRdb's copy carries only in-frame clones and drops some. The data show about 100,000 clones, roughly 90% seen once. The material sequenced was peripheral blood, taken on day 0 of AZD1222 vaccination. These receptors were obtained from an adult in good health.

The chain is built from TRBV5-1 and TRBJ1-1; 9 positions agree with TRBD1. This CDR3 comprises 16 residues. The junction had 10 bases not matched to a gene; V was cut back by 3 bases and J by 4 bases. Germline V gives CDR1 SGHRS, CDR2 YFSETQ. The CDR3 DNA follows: TGCGCCAGCAGCTCCGGACAGGGGAGGGGTAGCACTGAAGCTTTCTTT. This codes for CASSSGQGRGSTEAFF.

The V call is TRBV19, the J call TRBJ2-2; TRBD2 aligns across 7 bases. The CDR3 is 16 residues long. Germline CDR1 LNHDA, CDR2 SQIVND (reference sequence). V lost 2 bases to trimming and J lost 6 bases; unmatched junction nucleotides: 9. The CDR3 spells CASSITRGSVSGELFF. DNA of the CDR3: TGTGCCAGTAGTATAACCCGCGGGAGTGTCTCCGGGGAGCTGTTTTTT.